These 32 T cell receptor beta chains came from one sample sequenced in a study of cytomegalovirus exposure and HLA in healthy donors. Method: immunoSEQ multiplex PCR; TCRdb's copy keeps in-frame clones and lacks some. Here the sample spans 170,000 or so clones, 85% being singletons. The sequencing sample was made of PBMCs. These receptors came from a young man in good health and CMV-seropositive.

The chain has TRBV5-1 and TRBJ2-1; 14 bases agree with TRBD2. The ends lost 9 bases at V and 7 bases at J; junction bases unmatched: 12. The CDR3 has 16 residues. Germline V gene data show CDR1 as SGHRS and CDR2 as YFSETQ. The CDR3 sequence is CATCLTSGGAMNEQFF. CDR3 bases: TGCGCCACCTGCCTGACTAGCGGGGGGGCCATGAATGAGCAGTTCTTC.

The chain combines TRBV5-6 with TRBJ1-3; possibly TRBD1 for D (5 bases). The CDR3 is 15 residues long. Trimming left V 2 bases short and J 0 bases short, with 9 bases between. CDR1 and CDR2 (germline): SGHDT, YYEEEE. The CDR3 nucleotides are TGTGCCAGCAGCTTTGGGGCCAGCTCTGGAAACACCATATATTTT. This translates into CASSFGASSGNTIYF.

The chain couples TRBV7-9 to TRBJ2-1, with 9 bases identical to TRBD1. CDR1 is SEHNR, CDR2 FQNEAQ, per germline (reference sequence). The CDR3 has 16 residues. V dropped 5 bases and J dropped 4; count of bases not matched to a gene: 9. The CDR3 DNA sequence: TGTGCCAGCAGCCCAGGGGGACAGGGAGGATACAATGAGCAGTTCTTC. Protein: CASSPGGQGGYNEQFF.

This clone has only a few counts. J is TRBJ2-5 and V is TRBV10-3; a weak D match, TRBD1 (7 bases). V was trimmed by 0 bases and J by 4 bases, leaving 15 bases between them. This CDR3 comprises 16 residues. Germline V gene sequence: CDR1 ENHRY, CDR2 SYGVKD. CDR3 bases: TGTGCCATCAGTGAGTCGGTCGGAGGGGGCGTAGAGACCCAGTACTTC. Protein product: CAISESVGGGVETQYF.

The CDR3 DNA sequence: TGTGCCAGCGCCTTGAGGGTACAAGAGACCCAGTACTTC. Its protein product is CASALRVQETQYF. This chain links TRBV27 with TRBJ2-5, with D possibly matching TRBD2 (5 bases). V lost 8 bases to trimming and J lost 2 bases, with 12 bases between them. The CDR3 has 13 residues. The germline gives CDR1 MNHEY, CDR2 SMNVEV (reference sequence).

V and J are TRBV27 and TRBJ2-3, with D maybe TRBD1 (6 bases). V was cut by 8 bases and J by 2 bases, with 11 bases left in between. The CDR3 has 13 residues. Germline V gene data show CDR1 as MNHEY and CDR2 as SMNVEV (reference sequence). Written as DNA, the CDR3 is TGTGCCAGCGGCTGGACAGACACAGATACGCAGTATTTT. Its protein is CASGWTDTDTQYF.

The V call is TRBV6-1, the J call TRBJ1-1, with D unclear. The CDR3 is 15 amino acids. Trimming cost V 2 bases and J 0 bases, with 10 bases left between them. Per germline, CDR1 MNHNS and CDR2 SASEGT. The CDR3 DNA reads as TGTGCCAGCAGTGAACGGCACAGCATGAACACTGAAGCTTTCTTT. Its protein is CASSERHSMNTEAFF.

Points on this clone: The sample carries other DNA sequences with the same CDR3. V usage is TRBV5-1 and J usage is TRBJ2-1, with a weak D call TRBD2 (5 bases). The CDR3 extends over 14 amino acids. Germline V gene data show CDR1 as SGHRS and CDR2 as YFSETQ. V dropped 5 bases and J dropped 2 bases, with 11 bases sitting between them. CDR3 loop: CASSLLAPYNEQFF. The CDR3 DNA reads TGCGCCAGCAGTCTCCTAGCCCCCTACAATGAGCAGTTCTTC.

The chain couples TRBV15 to TRBJ1-3; 7 nucleotides agree with TRBD1. Trimming cost V 8 bases and J 2 bases; bases outside gene matches: 21. This CDR3 is 19 amino acids long. Germline V CDR1 and CDR2: LNHNV, YYDKDF (reference sequence). The CDR3 bases are TGTGCCACCCGAACAGACAGGGATGTTGGAAGGCTGCCTGGAAACACCATATATTTT. Protein product: CATRTDRDVGRLPGNTIYF. Complete variable domain (other parts from reference TRBV15 and TRBJ1-3): DAMVIQNPRYQVTQFGKPVTLSCSQTLNHNVMYWYQQKSSQAPKLLFHYYDKDFNNEADTPDNFQSRRPNTSFCFLDIRSPGLGDTAMYLCATRTDRDVGRLPGNTIYFGEGSWLTVV.

The chain joins TRBV4-2 to TRBJ1-4, with 9 bases identical to TRBD1. After removal of 0 bases from V and 7 bases from J, the junction contained 6 bases not matched to a gene. Per the germline V gene, CDR1 is LGHNA and CDR2 is YNFKEQ. The CDR3 extends over 16 amino acids. The CDR3 DNA follows: TGTGCCAGCAGCCAAGAAAAAGGACAGGGGTTTGAAAAACTGTTTTTT. Residues: CASSQEKGQGFEKLFF.

V usage is TRBV7-3 and J usage is TRBJ2-7; D remains unclear. This CDR3 comprises 13 residues. CDR1 is SGHTA, CDR2 FQGTGA, per germline. V shed 4 bases and J shed 0 bases, with 7 bases lying between them. The CDR3: CASSSTSSYEQYF. The CDR3 DNA is TGTGCCAGCAGCTCCACCAGCTCCTACGAGCAGTACTTC. Looking up the rest from reference TRBV7-3 and TRBJ2-7 gives the full variable domain: GAGVSQTPSNKVTEKGKYVELRCDPISGHTALYWYRQSLGQGPEFLIYFQGTGAADDSGLPNDRFFAVRPEGSVSTLKIQRTERGDSAVYLCASSSTSSYEQYFGPGTRLTVT.

The chain uses TRBV5-1 and TRBJ2-5, with 9 nucleotides matching TRBD2. Germline V lookup: CDR1 SGHRS, CDR2 YFSETQ. The CDR3 extends over 17 amino acids. V gave up 0 bases and J gave up 5 bases; unmatched junction bases: 11. DNA for the CDR3: TGCGCCAGCAGCTTGGCTCTAGCGGGACCCACAAGCGAGACCCAGTACTTC. As protein: CASSLALAGPTSETQYF.

The V and J genes are TRBV30 and TRBJ2-3; D is uncertain. Looked up from germline, CDR1 is GTSNPN and CDR2 is SVGIG (reference sequence). CDR3 size: 14 residues. Trimming stripped 1 base from V and 0 bases from J, with 8 bases between. The CDR3 loop is CAWSGSSSTDTQYF. CDR3 DNA sequence: TGTGCCTGGAGTGGTAGTTCTAGCACAGATACGCAGTATTTT.

This rearrangement joins TRBV18 to TRBJ2-2; TRBD1 matches at 10 bases. CDR1 KGHSH and CDR2 LQKENI come from the germline V gene. Trimming at V came to 8 bases and at J to 7 bases, leaving 7 bases not matched to a gene. This CDR3 spans 14 amino acids. The CDR3 coding sequence is TGTGCCAGCCGCGGGACAGGGGAACGCGGGGAGCTGTTTTTT. It encodes CASRGTGERGELFF. Combining the CDR3 with reference TRBV18 and TRBJ2-2 gives the whole variable domain NAGVMQNPRHLVRRRGQEARLRCSPMKGHSHVYWYRQLPEEGLKFMVYLQKENIIDESGMPKERFSAEFPKEGPSILRIQQVVRGDSAAYFCASRGTGERGELFFGEGSRLTVL.

This clone was observed once. The V gene is TRBV6-6, the J gene TRBJ2-2; 7 bases are a match to TRBD1. Trimming cost V 7 bases and J 3 bases; bases outside gene matches: 8. This CDR3 has 15 amino acids. Germline V gene data show CDR1 as MNHNY and CDR2 as SVGAGI (reference sequence). CDR3 protein: CASKVGTGDTGELFF. In DNA form, the CDR3 reads TGTGCCAGCAAGGTCGGAACAGGGGACACCGGGGAGCTGTTTTTT.

The rearrangement uses TRBV28 and TRBJ2-1, with 8 positions matching TRBD2. CDR1 is MDHEN, CDR2 SYDVKM, per germline. V was pared by 5 bases and J by 9 bases, with 15 bases of the junction left unmatched. CDR3 size: 16 residues. The CDR3 nucleotides read TGTGCCAGCAGTCAGAATAGCGGGATGGCACGGGGTGAGCAGTTCTTC. Protein: CASSQNSGMARGEQFF.

The V gene is TRBV11-2, the J gene TRBJ2-7; 7 bases line up with TRBD1. J lost 5 bases, V lost 4 bases, and 14 bases had no gene match. The CDR3 sequence is 16 residues long. Germline lookup yields CDR1 SGHAT and CDR2 FQNNGV. CDR3 DNA sequence: TGTGCCAGCAGCTCCCCACTATTGTCGACAGGGAACGAGCAGTACTTC. It translates to CASSSPLLSTGNEQYF.

The chain joins TRBV6-5 to TRBJ1-1; D possibly corresponds to TRBD1 (5 bases). The CDR3 has 13 amino acids. Germline lookup yields CDR1 MNHEY and CDR2 SVGAGI. Trimming left V 2 bases short and J 5 bases short, with 9 bases between. CDR3 protein: CASSYTGETEAFF. CDR3 bases: TGTGCCAGCAGTTACACGGGGGAGACTGAAGCTTTCTTT.

This rearrangement joins TRBV5-1 to TRBJ2-2; D might be TRBD2 (6 bases). Trimming removed 4 bases at V and 1 base at J, with 11 bases between. CDR3 length equals 15 residues. Germline V gives CDR1 SGHRS, CDR2 YFSETQ. Here the CDR3 reads CASSPGLLNTGELFF. In nucleotides, the CDR3 is TGCGCCAGCAGCCCGGGACTCCTGAACACCGGGGAGCTGTTTTTT.

The CDR3 is CASSQEGPAYEQYF. The CDR3 nucleotides read TGCGCCAGCAGCCAAGAGGGCCCGGCCTACGAGCAGTACTTC. The V call is TRBV4-1, the J call TRBJ2-7; D is uncertain. The V gene's germline CDR1 is MGHRA and CDR2 YSYEKL. Trimming removed 0 bases from V and 2 bases from J, with 8 bases in between. The CDR3 runs to 14 residues.

CDR3 region: CASSLAGGYGYTF. The CDR3 region has the DNA TGTGCCAGCAGTTTAGCAGGGGGATATGGCTACACCTTC. The chain uses TRBV27 and TRBJ1-2, with 7 bases aligning to TRBD1. This CDR3 region has 13 residues. Trimming cost V 2 bases and J 5 bases; bases outside gene matches: 2. Per germline, CDR1 MNHEY and CDR2 SMNVEV (reference sequence).

The DNA of the CDR3 is TGTGCCACCCTGGGGGGGTTGGATGGCTACACCTTC. This translates into CATLGGLDGYTF. This rearrangement joins TRBV28 to TRBJ1-2; TRBD1 might be the D (5 bases). V gave up 10 bases and J gave up 6 bases, with 15 bases separating them. In germline, CDR1 is MDHEN, CDR2 SYDVKM. The CDR3 is 12 amino acids.

This clone was observed once. CDR3 in DNA: TGTGCCAGCAGCAAGTCACAGGGAGGGGTGATGGCTTTCTTT. Its protein is CASSKSQGGVMAFF. This sequence joins TRBV2 and TRBJ1-1; D might be TRBD1 (6 bases). The CDR3 loop spans 14 amino acids. CDR1 SNHLY and CDR2 FYNNEI come from the germline V gene. V was trimmed by 6 bases and J by 11 bases, leaving 22 bases between them.

This chain's CDR3 is CASSPHTGSAFF. CDR3 DNA sequence: TGTGCCAGCAGCCCCCATACAGGGAGTGCTTTCTTT. The chain links TRBV9 to TRBJ1-1; possible D gene TRBD1, 6 bases. Germline V CDR1 and CDR2: SGDLS, YYNGEE. This CDR3 comprises 12 residues. V lost 4 bases, J lost 11 bases, and 15 bases lay in between.

The chain is built from TRBV6-5 and TRBJ1-2, with a tentative D call TRBD1 (5 bases). The V gene's germline CDR1 is MNHEY and CDR2 SVGAGI. V lost 1 base and J 7 bases, leaving 13 bases between the germline ends. The CDR3 loop spans 14 amino acids. CDR3 in DNA: TGTGCCAGCAGTTACTTGGGGGGTCAGGGTGGCTACACCTTC. Protein sequence: CASSYLGGQGGYTF.

This clone was found a few times. This chain connects TRBV10-2 to TRBJ2-3; 8 nucleotides match TRBD2. V gave up 5 bases and J gave up 2 bases; unmatched junction bases: 9. The CDR3 is made up of 16 amino acids. The germline V gene has CDR1 WSHSY and CDR2 SAAADI. In DNA, the CDR3 is TGCGCCAGCAGTCGGACCTTAGCGGGATTCACAGATACGCAGTATTTT. Protein: CASSRTLAGFTDTQYF.

The CDR3 coding sequence is TGTGCCAGCAGCCGAGCGACAGGGGGGTTGGACAATGAGCAGTTCTTC. This encodes CASSRATGGLDNEQFF. The chain recombines TRBV7-6 with TRBJ2-1; TRBD1 matches 9 bases. The CDR3 runs 16 residues. The V gene's germline CDR1 is SGHVS and CDR2 FNYEAQ. V lost 5 bases and J lost 5; bases outside the gene matches: 10.

The rearrangement links TRBV6-1 to TRBJ2-1; 13 nucleotides align to TRBD2. Germline-derived CDR1 and CDR2 are MNHNS and SASEGT. The trim removed 3 bases at V and 7 bases at J, leaving 6 bases unmatched. The CDR3 is 16 amino acids. CDR3 DNA: TGTGCCAGCAGTGATCCGGGACTAGCGGGATCGAATGAGCAGTTCTTC. Translated: CASSDPGLAGSNEQFF.

This chain links TRBV6-1 with TRBJ2-5, with 12 bases identical to TRBD2. The CDR3 extends over 15 amino acids. V lost 5 bases to trimming and J lost 3 bases; unmatched junction nucleotides: 4. Germline V lookup: CDR1 MNHNS, CDR2 SASEGT. The CDR3 loop reads CASSLRLAGEETQYF. The CDR3 DNA sequence: TGTGCCAGCAGTCTTCGACTAGCGGGGGAAGAGACCCAGTACTTC.

The chain employs TRBV29-1 and TRBJ2-5; the D gene is possibly TRBD1 (5 bases). V lost 3 bases, J lost 1 base, and 9 bases lay in between. This CDR3 region has 13 residues. In germline, CDR1 is SQVTM, CDR2 ANQGSEA. CDR3 coding DNA: TGCAGCGTTGACACGGACACCCAAGAGACCCAGTACTTC. Translating it yields CSVDTDTQETQYF.

This chain uses TRBV18 with TRBJ2-7; 9 bases are a match to TRBD2. Germline assignment: CDR1 KGHSH and CDR2 LQKENI. There are 16 residues in the CDR3. The trim removed 2 bases at V and 4 bases at J, leaving 9 bases unmatched. CDR3 sequence: CASSPSLAGRGYEQYF. The CDR3, as DNA: TGTGCCAGCTCACCAAGCCTAGCGGGGAGGGGGTACGAGCAGTACTTC.

The chain is built from TRBV27 and TRBJ2-3; D not resolved. This CDR3 has 14 residues. Deletions cut 9 bases from V and 5 bases from J, with 18 bases between. The germline V gene encodes CDR1 MNHEY and CDR2 SMNVEV (reference sequence). The DNA of the CDR3 is TGTGCCAGTAGACCCGGGTCGCTTCTAGATACGCAGTATTTT. Translating it yields CASRPGSLLDTQYF.